This T cell receptor beta chain was sequenced for a study of shared clonotypes between healthy human individuals (dated by TCRdb to about 2020). Describing the broader study: Three men and two women, aged 18 to 49 years, made up the cohort. Per donor, three plates each were used for CD4 naive and CD4 memory, two for CD8 naive, and one for CD8 memory. To estimate repertoire size and how much clonotype sharing occurs between individuals, the study deeply sequenced the blood TCR repertoires of five healthy adults. Different laboratories and diverse techniques were used to prepare libraries and sequence TCR repertoires, to increase sequencing depth and limit assay-specific biases. Leukapheresis yielded between about 0.85 and 10 billion PBMCs per donor.

Note on this clone: The antigen it recognizes is unknown. Base qualities are missing; no much larger clone stands one base away.

Using the deep immunoSEQ assay, TCR CDR3 regions were amplified from genomic DNA by multiplex PCR. Genomic DNA extracted from each cell subset was distributed evenly over all wells of several immunoSEQ 96-well plates, and each plate served as one replicate. Each replicate PCR for sorted subsets received 150 to 250 ng genomic DNA, equal to about 30,000 T cell genomes. Purified libraries were quantified with a Qubit 3.0 fluorometer, sized on a Bioanalyzer 2100, and re-quantified with the KAPA Library Quantification kit. Every immunoSEQ 96-well plate was sequenced on a dedicated single-read 150-cycle Illumina NextSeq 550 flow cell. As for the original processing: The immunoSEQ output contained only junctional sequences without quality scores, so filtering could not match that applied to full-length reads. To assign V/J genes and CDR3, sequences were annotated using PyIR, a Python wrapper for IgBLAST v1.9, with IMGT germline references. Reads with weak V/J assignments (E-value above 1e-6), missing CDR3, stop codons, out-of-frame junctions, or ambiguous translated residues were removed. V3J clonotypes were defined as sequences sharing an identical inferred V gene, J gene, and CDR3 amino acid sequence. To compute the percentage overlap between repertoires, the number of shared unique clonotypes was divided by the size of the smaller repertoire. RTK rarefaction, the Chao1 estimator, and Recon v2.1 estimates of unobserved clonotypes were used to assess repertoire richness. OLGA was used to compute generation probabilities for all TCRbeta clonotypes that the gDNA method yielded from several donors. This immuneACCESS table, as held by TCRdb, lists in-frame sequences with V and J called but not all clones. Of the missing ones, under half trace to an unresolved V gene in checked studies; the others have no known cause. For V, J and clone size, that table is used; D and trimming come from the DNA. The sample table records roughly 1,800,000 clones; about 94% of these occur just once. Of the sample, 1.2% is held by the ten largest clones.

The study at large found these results: The genetic and exposure-history diversity represented was limited by the small number of donors. When a handful of donors were compared, the shared fraction of clonotypes was 5% to 6.5% for naive CD4, approximately 3.5% for naive CD8, more than 2% for memory CD4, and 0.4% for memory CD8. Naive subsets generally had larger estimated clonotype richness than memory subsets did. Compared with non-shared clonotypes, the clonotypes found in all four sorted-subset donors had higher generation probabilities. Based on pairwise subsampling, the degree of clonotype sharing among donors was expected to be affected by sequencing depth. Rarefaction of sorted-subset datasets indicated incomplete sequencing despite the large sequencing depth. Sampling was restricted to blood, and TCR repertoires in tissue are likely to differ from TCR repertoires in blood.

For the CD8 naive samples, CD45RO-negative cells were positively selected for CCR7, yielding a CD45RA+CCR7+ population from which TemRA cells were excluded. The donors were healthy, HIV-negative adults who had no recently reported acute infections or vaccinations. Every donor was a Caucasian adult living in Nashville, Tennessee, USA. Blood was obtained by leukapheresis, after which PBMCs were separated by Ficoll-Histopaque density gradient centrifugation and cryopreserved in liquid nitrogen vapor phase. Analytical flow cytometry was used to check the purity and quantity of every magnetically sorted T cell population. From each sorted fraction, genomic DNA was isolated and quantified by UV absorbance on a Nanodrop 2000c. Trimming costs V 3 bases and J 9 bases, and their ends lie 0 bases apart. CDR1 and CDR2, looked up from the germline V gene, are SQVTM and ANQGSEA. The CDR3 has 8 amino acids, counting the end cysteine and phenylalanine. Here the CDR3 DNA is all that survives: 24 bases in frame from base 1.

This TCR derives from a man aged 18 to 29 in good health. This sequence uses TRBV29-1 and TRBJ2-1, with the D gene not confidently named. What was sequenced was naive CD8+ T cells sorted from blood. This sample's cell subset or site label indicates: CD45RA+CCR7+. The CDR3 is CSVDEQFF. DNA sequence: TGCAGCGTTGATGAGCAGTTCTTC.